One sample yielded the 15 T cell receptor beta chains listed below, sequenced in a study of CD8+ T cells in alopecia areata. Investigators isolated RNA and reverse transcribed it into cDNA to act as the sequencing template. TCRdb keeps only in-frame clones here, not all; method: immunoSEQ multiplex PCR. The sample gives over 85,000 clones, about three quarters of which show up once; around a sixth is in the top ten. The treatment denotes: oral pan-JAK inhibitor, 5-10 mg twice daily. This sample comprised CD8+ T cells sorted from blood, obtained around week 44, from a patient treated with tofacitinib. These TCRs come from a human donor with alopecia areata.

V and J are TRBV13 and TRBJ2-1; 12 bases are a match to TRBD2. With 2 bases clipped from V and 5 bases from J, the junction kept 1 base outside the gene matches. This CDR3 comprises 15 residues. The V gene's germline CDR1 is PRHDT and CDR2 FYEKMQ (reference sequence). As DNA, the CDR3 is TGTGCCAGCAGCTTACTAGCGGGGGGGAACAATGAGCAGTTCTTC. This gives the protein CASSLLAGGNNEQFF.

J is TRBJ2-1 and V is TRBV6-1, with TRBD1 matching over 9 bases. The CDR3 contains 15 residues. CDR1 and CDR2 (germline): MNHNS, SASEGT. V shed 5 bases and J 6 bases; nucleotides not matched to a gene: 8. CDR3 bases: TGTGCCAGCAGTACGGACGGGACAGGGACCAATGAGCAGTTCTTC. This sequence encodes CASSTDGTGTNEQFF.

The chain recombines TRBV21-1 with TRBJ2-5; TRBD2 is taken as the D call from the table, unchecked against the DNA. TRBV21-1 is described as a pseudogene. The CDR3 totals 16 residues. The CDR3 coding sequence is TGTGCCAGCAGCAATCTAGCGGGGGGATTCGGAAAGACCCAGTACTTC. Translated, it gives CASSNLAGGFGKTQYF.

The J gene is TRBJ1-1, the V gene TRBV29-1; TRBD1 might be the D (6 bases). Germline V CDR1 and CDR2: SQVTM, ANQGSEA. V lost 4 bases, J lost 1 base, and 10 bases lay in between. This CDR3 contains 13 residues. The CDR3 nucleotides read TGCAGCGTTGTCGGGGGGGCGAACACTGAAGCTTTCTTT. It specifies CSVVGGANTEAFF. Drawing the rest from reference TRBV29-1 and TRBJ1-1, the complete variable domain is SAVISQKPSRDICQRGTSLTIQCQVDSQVTMMFWYRQQPGQSLTLIATANQGSEATYESGFVIDKFPISRPNLTFSTLTVSNMSPEDSSIYLCSVVGGANTEAFFGQGTRLTVV.

A few counts support this clone. This rearrangement joins TRBV5-4 to TRBJ1-1; 8 bases line up with TRBD1. Trimming took 8 bases from V and 5 from J; bases not matched to a gene: 17. Per germline, CDR1 SGHNT and CDR2 YYREEE (reference sequence). The length of the CDR3 is 16 residues. The CDR3 reads CASTPSGGQGRTEAFF. The CDR3 DNA is TGTGCCAGTACGCCATCGGGAGGACAGGGCCGAACTGAAGCTTTCTTT.

This clone was counted once. The chain recombines TRBV7-9 with TRBJ1-2; TRBD1 matches at 8 bases. Germline V CDR1 and CDR2: SEHNR, FQNEAQ (reference sequence). The V gene end was trimmed by 5 bases and the J gene end by 8 bases; junction bases not matched to a gene: 13. The CDR3 sequence is 15 residues long. The CDR3 region is CASSLSEDRARGYTF. The CDR3 DNA reads TGTGCCAGCAGCCTTAGCGAGGACAGGGCTAGGGGCTACACCTTC.

V gene TRBV29-1 combines with J gene TRBJ2-1, with D hard to call. This CDR3 region has 11 residues. CDR1 is SQVTM, CDR2 ANQGSEA, per germline. Trimming stripped 6 bases from V and 0 bases from J, with 3 bases between. The CDR3 DNA reads TGCAGCGTCACCTCCTACAATGAGCAGTTCTTC. The encoded protein is CSVTSYNEQFF.

CDR3 region: CASSLSPGGGNGYTF. In nucleotides, the CDR3 is TGTGCCAGCAGTTTATCACCGGGAGGGGGCAATGGCTACACCTTC. V gene TRBV27 combines with J gene TRBJ1-2; 7 bases are a match to TRBD1. The V and J ends lost 0 bases and 6 bases, in that order; junction bases with no gene match: 7. This CDR3 has 15 amino acids. Germline V gene data show CDR1 as MNHEY and CDR2 as SMNVEV (reference sequence).

This clone showed up just a few times. The rearrangement uses TRBV29-1 and TRBJ2-5, with D perhaps matching TRBD1 (6 bases). The CDR3 spans 17 residues. From germline, CDR1 is SQVTM and CDR2 ANQGSEA. V lost 7 bases to trimming and J lost 2 bases, with 26 bases between them. CDR3 in DNA: TGCAGCGCATGGAGCTTTCCTCCGGGACAACTACAAGAGACCCAGTACTTC. It encodes CSAWSFPPGQLQETQYF.

By sample fraction, this clone is medium-sized. The chain links TRBV4-3 to TRBJ2-1; TRBD2 agrees at 11 bases. The CDR3 spans 17 residues. V shed 0 bases, J shed 7 bases, and the junction held 8 bases outside the gene matches. Germline CDR1 and CDR2: LGHNA and YSLEER. This chain's CDR3 is CASSQEGVAGGPNEQFF. The CDR3 DNA follows: TGCGCCAGCAGCCAAGAAGGTGTAGCGGGGGGGCCAAATGAGCAGTTCTTC.

The gene calls are TRBV27 and TRBJ2-7; 8 positions agree with TRBD1. The junction had 6 bases not matched to a gene; V was cut back by 0 bases and J by 5 bases. The V gene's germline CDR1 is MNHEY and CDR2 SMNVEV (reference sequence). This CDR3 contains 15 residues. This CDR3 is CASSLSGTGGNEQYF. CDR3 bases: TGTGCCAGCAGTTTATCTGGGACAGGAGGAAACGAGCAGTACTTC.

This chain connects TRBV11-2 to TRBJ2-7, with D possibly being TRBD2 (6 bases). V lost 1 base and J 6 bases, leaving 7 bases between the germline ends. Germline loops: CDR1 SGHAT, CDR2 FQNNGV. The CDR3 spans 12 residues. CDR3 nucleotide sequence: TGTGCCAGCAGCTTAGGGAGGGTCGAGCAGTACTTC. Protein: CASSLGRVEQYF.

V is TRBV29-1 and J is TRBJ2-7, with D maybe TRBD1 (6 bases). The CDR3 totals 13 residues. Germline lookup yields CDR1 SQVTM and CDR2 ANQGSEA. Trimming took 8 bases from V and 1 from J, leaving 15 bases between them. CDR3 bases: TGCAGCATCCGAACAGGGAGTTCCTACGAGCAGTACTTC. This gives the protein CSIRTGSSYEQYF.

V and J are TRBV29-1 and TRBJ2-2, with 7 bases lining up with TRBD2. Germline V gives CDR1 SQVTM, CDR2 ANQGSEA. V was pared by 5 bases and J by 5 bases, with 5 bases of the junction left unmatched. The CDR3 length is 13 residues. The CDR3 protein is CSVYTGGTGELFF. In DNA form, the CDR3 reads TGCAGCGTTTACACCGGGGGGACCGGGGAGCTGTTTTTT.

CDR3 nucleotide sequence: TGTGCCAGCAGCTTCATACCCGGCCTACTAAACAATGAGCAGTTCTTC. Residues: CASSFIPGLLNNEQFF. The chain joins TRBV5-6 to TRBJ2-1; the D is unclear. Trimming left V 2 bases short and J 5 bases short, with 17 bases between. The CDR3 runs to 16 residues. The V gene's germline CDR1 is SGHDT and CDR2 YYEEEE.